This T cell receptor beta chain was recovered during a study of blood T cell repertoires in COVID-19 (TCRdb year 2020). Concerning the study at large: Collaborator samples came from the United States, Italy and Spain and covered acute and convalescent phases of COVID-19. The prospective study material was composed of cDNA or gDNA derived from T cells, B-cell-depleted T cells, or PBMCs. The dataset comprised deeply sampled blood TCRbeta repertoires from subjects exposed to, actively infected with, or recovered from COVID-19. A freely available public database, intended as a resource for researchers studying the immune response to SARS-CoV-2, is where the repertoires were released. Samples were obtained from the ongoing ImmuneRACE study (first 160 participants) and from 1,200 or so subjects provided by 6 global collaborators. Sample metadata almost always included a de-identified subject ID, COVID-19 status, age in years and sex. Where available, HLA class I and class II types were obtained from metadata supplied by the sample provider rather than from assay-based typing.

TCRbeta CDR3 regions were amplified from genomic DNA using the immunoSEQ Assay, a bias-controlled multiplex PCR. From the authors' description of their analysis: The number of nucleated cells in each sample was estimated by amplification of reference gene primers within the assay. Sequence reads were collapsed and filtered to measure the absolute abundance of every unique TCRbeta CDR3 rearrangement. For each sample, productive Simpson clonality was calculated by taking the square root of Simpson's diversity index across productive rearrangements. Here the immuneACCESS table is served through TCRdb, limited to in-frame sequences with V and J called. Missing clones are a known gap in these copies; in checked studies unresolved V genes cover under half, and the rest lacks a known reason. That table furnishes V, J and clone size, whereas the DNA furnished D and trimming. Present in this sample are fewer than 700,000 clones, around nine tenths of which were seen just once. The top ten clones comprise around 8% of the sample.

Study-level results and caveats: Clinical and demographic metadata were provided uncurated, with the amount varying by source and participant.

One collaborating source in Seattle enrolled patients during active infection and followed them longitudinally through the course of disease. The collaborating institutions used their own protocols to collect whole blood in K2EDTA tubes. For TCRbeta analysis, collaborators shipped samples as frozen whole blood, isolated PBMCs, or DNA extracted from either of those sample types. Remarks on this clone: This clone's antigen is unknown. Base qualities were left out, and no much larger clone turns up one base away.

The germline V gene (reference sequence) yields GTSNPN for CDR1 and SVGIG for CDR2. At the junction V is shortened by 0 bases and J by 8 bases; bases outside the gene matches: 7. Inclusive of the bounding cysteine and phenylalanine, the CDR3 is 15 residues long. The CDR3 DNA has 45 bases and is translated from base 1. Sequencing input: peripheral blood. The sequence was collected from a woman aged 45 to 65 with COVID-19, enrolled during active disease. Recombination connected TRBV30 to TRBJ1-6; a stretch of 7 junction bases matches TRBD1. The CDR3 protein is CAWSVPDRSYSPLHF. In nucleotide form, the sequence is TGTGCCTGGAGTGTACCGGACAGGAGCTATTCACCCCTCCACTTT.